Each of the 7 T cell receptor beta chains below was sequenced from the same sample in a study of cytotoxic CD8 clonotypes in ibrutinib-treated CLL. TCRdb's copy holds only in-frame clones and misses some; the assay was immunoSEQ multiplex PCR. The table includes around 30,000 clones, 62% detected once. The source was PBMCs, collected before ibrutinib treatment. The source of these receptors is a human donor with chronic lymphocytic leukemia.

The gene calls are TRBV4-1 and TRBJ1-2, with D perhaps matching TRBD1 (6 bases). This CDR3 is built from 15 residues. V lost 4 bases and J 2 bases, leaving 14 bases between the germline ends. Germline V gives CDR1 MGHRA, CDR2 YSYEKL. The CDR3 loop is CASSLRLQGNYGYTF. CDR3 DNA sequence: TGCGCCAGCAGCCTGCGCCTCCAGGGGAACTATGGCTACACCTTC.

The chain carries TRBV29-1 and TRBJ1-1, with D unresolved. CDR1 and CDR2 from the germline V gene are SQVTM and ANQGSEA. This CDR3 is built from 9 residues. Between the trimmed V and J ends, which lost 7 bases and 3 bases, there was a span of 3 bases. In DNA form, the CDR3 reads TGCAGCGCCGACACTGAAGCTTTCTTT. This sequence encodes CSADTEAFF.

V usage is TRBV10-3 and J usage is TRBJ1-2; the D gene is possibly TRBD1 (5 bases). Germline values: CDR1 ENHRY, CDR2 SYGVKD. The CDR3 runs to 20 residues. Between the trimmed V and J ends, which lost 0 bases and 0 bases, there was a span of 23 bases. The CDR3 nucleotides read TGTGCCATCAGTGAGTCGATTCGGGATCCGGGGCTCCACCCTAACTATGGCTACACCTTC. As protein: CAISESIRDPGLHPNYGYTF.

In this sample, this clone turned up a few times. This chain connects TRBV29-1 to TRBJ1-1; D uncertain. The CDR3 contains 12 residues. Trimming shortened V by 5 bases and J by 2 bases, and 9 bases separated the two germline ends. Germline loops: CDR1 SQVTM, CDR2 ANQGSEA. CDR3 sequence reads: CSVIAVNTEAFF. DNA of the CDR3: TGCAGCGTTATTGCGGTTAACACTGAAGCTTTCTTT.

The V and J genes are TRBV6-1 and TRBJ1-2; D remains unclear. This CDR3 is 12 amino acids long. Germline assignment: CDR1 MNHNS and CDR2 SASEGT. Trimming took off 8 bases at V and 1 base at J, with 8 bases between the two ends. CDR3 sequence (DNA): TGTGCCAGCCAATATAATAACTATGGCTACACCTTC. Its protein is CASQYNNYGYTF.

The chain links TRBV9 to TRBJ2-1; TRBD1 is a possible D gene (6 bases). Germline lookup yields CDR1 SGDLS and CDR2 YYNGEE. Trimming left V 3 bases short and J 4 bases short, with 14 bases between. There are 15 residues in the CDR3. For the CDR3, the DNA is TGTGCCAGCAGCGCCTCCGGGACACCTTACAATGAGCAGTTCTTC. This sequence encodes CASSASGTPYNEQFF.

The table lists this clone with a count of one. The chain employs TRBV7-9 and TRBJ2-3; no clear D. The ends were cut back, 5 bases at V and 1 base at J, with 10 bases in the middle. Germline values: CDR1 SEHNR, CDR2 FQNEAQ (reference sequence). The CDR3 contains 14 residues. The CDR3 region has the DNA TGTGCCAGCAGCCCAGGCGGAGGCACAGATACGCAGTATTTT. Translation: CASSPGGGTDTQYF.